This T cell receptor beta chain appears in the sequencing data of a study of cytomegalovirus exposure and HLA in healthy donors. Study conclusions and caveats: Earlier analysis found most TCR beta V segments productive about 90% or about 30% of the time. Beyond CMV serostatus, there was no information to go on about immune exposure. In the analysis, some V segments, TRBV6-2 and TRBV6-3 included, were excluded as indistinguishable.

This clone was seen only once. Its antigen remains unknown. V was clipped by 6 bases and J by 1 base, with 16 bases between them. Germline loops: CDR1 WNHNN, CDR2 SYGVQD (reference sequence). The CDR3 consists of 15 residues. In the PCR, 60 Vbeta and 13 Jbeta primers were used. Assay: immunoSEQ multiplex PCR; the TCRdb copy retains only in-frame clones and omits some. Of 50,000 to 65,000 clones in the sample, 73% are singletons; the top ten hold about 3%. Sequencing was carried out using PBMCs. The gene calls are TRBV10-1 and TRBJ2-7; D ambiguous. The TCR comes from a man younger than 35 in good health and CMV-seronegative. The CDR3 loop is CASSQDMAGSYEQYF. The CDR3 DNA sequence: TGCGCCAGCAGCCAGGATATGGCAGGTTCCTACGAGCAGTACTTC.